The 15 T cell receptor beta chains reported below all come from one sample, sequenced in a study of cytomegalovirus exposure and HLA in healthy donors. The primer mix had 60 Vbeta and 13 Jbeta primers. Libraries were prepared by immunoSEQ multiplex PCR; TCRdb keeps only in-frame clonotypes and omits some of them. The sample contains about 67,000 clones, around three quarters of which appear only once. The material sequenced was PBMCs. All receptors derive from a man aged 60 to 69 in good health and CMV-seropositive.

This chain uses TRBV5-6 with TRBJ2-7, with 13 nucleotides matching TRBD2. The J segment lost 3 bases and the V segment lost 3 bases, leaving 9 bases of the junction unmatched. The CDR3 runs 17 residues. The germline gives CDR1 SGHDT, CDR2 YYEEEE. The CDR3 here is CASSYAPTSGGLYEQYF. In DNA, the CDR3 is TGTGCCAGCAGCTACGCGCCGACTAGCGGGGGGCTCTACGAGCAGTACTTC.

The chain is built from TRBV5-1 and TRBJ2-7; 7 bases fit TRBD1. V lost 4 bases, J lost 2 bases, and 9 bases stayed unmatched. Germline loops: CDR1 SGHRS, CDR2 YFSETQ. This CDR3 region has 15 residues. The CDR3: CASSPVTGQTYEQYF. The CDR3 bases are TGCGCCAGCAGCCCAGTAACGGGACAGACCTACGAGCAGTACTTC.

This sequence joins TRBV15 and TRBJ2-3, with TRBD1 as a possible D gene (7 bases). Deletions cut 2 bases from V and 4 bases from J, with 10 bases between. CDR1 is LNHNV, CDR2 YYDKDF, per germline (reference sequence). This CDR3 is 14 amino acids long. In DNA, the CDR3 is TGTGCCACCAGCAGACAGGGGGGAGCAGATACGCAGTATTTT. Its protein product is CATSRQGGADTQYF.

The chain employs TRBV4-2 and TRBJ2-2; TRBD1 matches 11 bases. Per germline, CDR1 LGHNA and CDR2 YNFKEQ. The CDR3 covers 16 residues. J gave up 7 bases and V 7 bases, and 11 bases lay outside the gene matches. CDR3: CASTLVGGTGGGELFF. CDR3 nucleotide sequence: TGTGCCAGCACCCTCGTTGGCGGGACAGGGGGCGGGGAGCTGTTTTTT.

This clone was found a few times. This sequence joins TRBV4-1 and TRBJ2-5, with TRBD1 identical over 8 bases. V dropped 5 bases and J dropped 4; count of bases not matched to a gene: 15. This CDR3 is built from 17 residues. Germline V gene data show CDR1 as MGHRA and CDR2 as YSYEKL. The CDR3 loop reads CASSYDRGTGVRETQYF. In nucleotides, the CDR3 is TGCGCCAGCAGCTACGACAGGGGCACTGGGGTTCGAGAGACCCAGTACTTC.

This chain uses TRBV5-6 with TRBJ2-1; 8 positions match TRBD2. V was pared by 3 bases and J by 7 bases, with 12 bases of the junction left unmatched. Germline CDR1 is SGHDT and CDR2 is YYEEEE. The CDR3 is 16 amino acids. CDR3 nucleotide sequence: TGTGCCAGCAGCTCTACCGGGACTAGGGATTTGAATGAGCAGTTCTTC. Its translation: CASSSTGTRDLNEQFF.

This clone was seen a handful of times. The V call is TRBV29-1, the J call TRBJ1-2; 9 nucleotides align to TRBD1. This CDR3 contains 14 residues. Losses at the gene ends were 4 bases for V and 0 bases for J; bases not matched to a gene: 3. Germline CDR1 SQVTM, CDR2 ANQGSEA. The CDR3 reads CSVARQGANYGYTF. The CDR3 bases are TGCAGCGTTGCCCGACAGGGGGCTAACTATGGCTACACCTTC.

The rearrangement joins TRBV27 to TRBJ2-7; 8 positions match TRBD1. The germline gives CDR1 MNHEY, CDR2 SMNVEV (reference sequence). The CDR3 sequence is 14 residues long. After removal of 6 bases from V and 2 bases from J, the junction contained 6 bases not matched to a gene. The CDR3 bases are TGTGCCAGCAGGAGGACAGGGCCTCCCTACGAGCAGTACTTC. It encodes CASRRTGPPYEQYF.

This clone has a handful of counts. The chain joins TRBV10-3 to TRBJ2-7; D may be TRBD1 (6 bases). Per germline, CDR1 ENHRY and CDR2 SYGVKD. The ends were cut back, 2 bases at V and 2 bases at J, with 10 bases in the middle. The CDR3 is 14 amino acids. CDR3 bases: TGTGCCATCAGTGAGGACAGGCGTACCTACGAGCAGTACTTC. As protein: CAISEDRRTYEQYF.

CDR3 residues: CASSFLTGMGMNTEAFF. DNA for the CDR3: TGTGCCAGCAGCTTCTTGACAGGGATGGGGATGAACACTGAAGCTTTCTTT. This chain links TRBV5-6 with TRBJ1-1; 7 positions agree with TRBD1. Unmatched junction bases numbered 10, after V lost 2 bases and J lost 0 bases. Germline CDR1 reads SGHDT; CDR2 reads YYEEEE. CDR3 length: 17 residues.

The chain combines TRBV6-1 with TRBJ1-4; D uncertain. Germline loops: CDR1 MNHNS, CDR2 SASEGT. CDR3 length: 14 residues. The V end lost 4 bases, the J end lost 0 bases, and 6 bases lay between the germline ends. CDR3 coding DNA: TGTGCCAGCAGTGTAGCCGCAACTAATGAAAAACTGTTTTTT. The encoded protein is CASSVAATNEKLFF.

V is TRBV6-6 and J is TRBJ2-5; the D is unclear. CDR3 length equals 15 residues. Deletions cut 0 bases from V and 2 bases from J, with 10 bases between. Germline CDR1 MNHNY, CDR2 SVGAGI (reference sequence). The CDR3: CASSYSIQVQETQYF. DNA of the CDR3: TGTGCCAGCAGTTACTCGATCCAGGTACAAGAGACCCAGTACTTC.

The rearrangement joins TRBV6-1 to TRBJ1-5, with 7 bases identical to TRBD1. Germline trimming cut 5 bases from V and 6 bases from J; bases unmatched to any gene: 10. The CDR3 extends over 15 amino acids. The germline CDR1 and CDR2 sequences are MNHNS and SASEGT. The DNA for the CDR3 is TGTGCCAGCAGTCTATCGACAGGGACCGGTCAGCCCCAGCATTTT. This encodes CASSLSTGTGQPQHF.

This rearrangement joins TRBV19 to TRBJ2-6; no clear D. V shed 2 bases and J shed 3 bases, with 11 bases lying between them. The length of the CDR3 is 16 residues. Germline V gene sequence: CDR1 LNHDA, CDR2 SQIVND (reference sequence). The CDR3 DNA is TGTGCCAGTAGTATACCTAGTTACGGTGGGGCCAACGTCCTGACTTTC. Its protein product is CASSIPSYGGANVLTF. Together with reference TRBV19 and TRBJ2-6, the CDR3 gives the full variable domain: DGGITQSPKYLFRKEGQNVTLSCEQNLNHDAMYWYRQDPGQGLRLIYYSQIVNDFQKGDIAEGYSVSREKKESFPLTVTSAQKNPTAFYLCASSIPSYGGANVLTFGAGSRLTVL.

The chain combines TRBV2 with TRBJ1-5; 10 nucleotides align to TRBD1. This CDR3 is 13 amino acids long. V dropped 10 bases and J dropped 5; count of bases not matched to a gene: 5. Germline loops: CDR1 SNHLY, CDR2 FYNNEI. CDR3 sequence: CATPDRGDQPQHF. The CDR3 bases are TGTGCCACCCCGGACAGGGGGGATCAGCCCCAGCATTTT.